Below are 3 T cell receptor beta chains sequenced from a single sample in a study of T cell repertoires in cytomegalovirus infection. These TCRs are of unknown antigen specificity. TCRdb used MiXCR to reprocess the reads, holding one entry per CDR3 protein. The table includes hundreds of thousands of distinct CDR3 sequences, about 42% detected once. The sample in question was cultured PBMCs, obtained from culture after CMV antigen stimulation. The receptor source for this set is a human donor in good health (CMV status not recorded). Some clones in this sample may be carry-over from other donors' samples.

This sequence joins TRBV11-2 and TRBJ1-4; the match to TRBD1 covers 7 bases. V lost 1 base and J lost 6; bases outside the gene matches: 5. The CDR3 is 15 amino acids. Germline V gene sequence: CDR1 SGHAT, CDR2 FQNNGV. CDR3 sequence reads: CASSLVGTADEKLFF. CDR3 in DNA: TGTGCCAGCAGCTTAGTGGGGACAGCAGATGAAAAACTGTTTTTT. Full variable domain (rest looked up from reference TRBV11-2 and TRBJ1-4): EAGVAQSPRYKIIEKRQSVAFWCNPISGHATLYWYQQILGQGPKLLIQFQNNGVVDDSQLPKDRFSAERLKGVDSTLKIQPAKLEDSAVYLCASSLVGTADEKLFFGSGTQLSVL.

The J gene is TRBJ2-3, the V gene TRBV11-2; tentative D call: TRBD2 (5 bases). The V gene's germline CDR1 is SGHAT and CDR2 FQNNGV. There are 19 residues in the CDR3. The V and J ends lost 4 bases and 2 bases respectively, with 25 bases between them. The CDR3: CASSSIVSFPGIYTDTQYF. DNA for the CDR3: TGTGCCAGCAGCTCGATAGTAAGCTTTCCCGGGATCTACACAGATACGCAGTATTTT. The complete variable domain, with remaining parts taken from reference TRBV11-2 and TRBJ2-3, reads EAGVAQSPRYKIIEKRQSVAFWCNPISGHATLYWYQQILGQGPKLLIQFQNNGVVDDSQLPKDRFSAERLKGVDSTLKIQPAKLEDSAVYLCASSSIVSFPGIYTDTQYFGPGTRLTVL.

In nucleotides, the CDR3 is TGTGCCACCAGTGGAGGGCGGGGCCCGGCGGGGGGCTACAATGAGCAGTTCTTC. Residues: CATSGGRGPAGGYNEQFF. V and J are TRBV24-1 and TRBJ2-1; 8 nucleotides line up with TRBD2. Trimming removed 5 bases from V and 3 bases from J; junction bases left unmatched: 14. The germline CDR1 and CDR2 sequences are KGHDR and SFDVKD. This CDR3 is built from 18 residues.